This passage covers 10 T cell receptor beta chains from one sample sequenced in a study of blood T cell repertoires in COVID-19. Clones were sequenced by immunoSEQ multiplex PCR, and TCRdb holds only the in-frame ones, with some missing. The sample lists some 73,000 clones, more than 80% occurring once. Sequenced material: peripheral blood. The receptor source for this set is a human donor in a cohort sampled during active COVID-19.

The chain links TRBV11-2 to TRBJ2-5; the D is unclear. Deletions cut 2 bases from V and 5 bases from J, with 6 bases between. The CDR3 runs 12 residues. The germline gives CDR1 SGHAT, CDR2 FQNNGV. The CDR3 protein is CASSLISETQYF. The CDR3 DNA follows: TGTGCCAGCAGCTTAATTTCGGAGACCCAGTACTTC.

The rearrangement uses TRBV5-4 and TRBJ2-3; 9 nucleotides match TRBD1. CDR1 and CDR2 (germline): SGHNT, YYREEE (reference sequence). The V gene end was trimmed by 7 bases and the J gene end by 6 bases; junction bases not matched to a gene: 6. CDR3 length: 13 amino acids. CDR3 amino acids: CASHGQGQDTQYF. CDR3 in DNA: TGTGCCAGCCACGGACAGGGGCAGGATACGCAGTATTTT.

The chain joins TRBV28 to TRBJ2-5, with TRBD2 matching 15 bases. Germline trimming cut 6 bases from V and 8 bases from J; bases unmatched to any gene: 7. From germline, CDR1 is MDHEN and CDR2 SYDVKM. The CDR3 runs 15 residues. In DNA, the CDR3 is TGTGCCAGCAGCCCCGGACTAGCGGGGGGGGTTACCCAGTACTTC. The encoded protein is CASSPGLAGGVTQYF.

The J gene is TRBJ1-1, the V gene TRBV10-1; D perhaps matches TRBD1 (6 bases). Trimming stripped 8 bases from V and 5 bases from J, with 21 bases between. Germline CDR1 reads WNHNN; CDR2 reads SYGVQD (reference sequence). The CDR3 covers 15 residues. CDR3 in amino acids: CASAPGQGRGTEAFF. Written as DNA, the CDR3 is TGCGCCAGCGCGCCGGGGCAGGGGCGAGGTACTGAAGCTTTCTTT.

This chain joins TRBV15 and TRBJ2-7; D gene unclear. The CDR3 extends over 16 amino acids. CDR1 and CDR2 (germline): LNHNV, YYDKDF (reference sequence). V lost 0 bases and J lost 1, with 13 bases in between. In nucleotides, the CDR3 is TGTGCCACCAGCAGAGATAGTATTGGAGTATCCTACGAGCAGTACTTC. Protein: CATSRDSIGVSYEQYF. The full variable domain, with the rest looked up from reference TRBV15 and TRBJ2-7, is DAMVIQNPRYQVTQFGKPVTLSCSQTLNHNVMYWYQQKSSQAPKLLFHYYDKDFNNEADTPDNFQSRRPNTSFCFLDIRSPGLGDTAMYLCATSRDSIGVSYEQYFGPGTRLTVT.

This chain uses TRBV5-1 with TRBJ1-6; the D is unclear. CDR3 size: 15 residues. Germline assignment: CDR1 SGHRS and CDR2 YFSETQ. Between the trimmed V and J ends, which lost 0 bases and 14 bases, there was a span of 18 bases. This CDR3 is CASSLAGSAAFTLHF. The CDR3, as DNA: TGCGCCAGCAGCTTGGCGGGGAGCGCGGCGTTCACCCTCCACTTT.

The chain couples TRBV6-1 to TRBJ1-6; no firm D call. The V and J ends lost 4 bases and 0 bases respectively, with 13 bases between them. This CDR3 is 17 amino acids long. From germline, CDR1 is MNHNS and CDR2 SASEGT. CDR3 in amino acids: CASSGALPSSYNSPLHF. DNA for the CDR3: TGTGCCAGCAGTGGGGCCTTACCAAGCTCCTATAATTCACCCCTCCACTTT.

The rearrangement uses TRBV9 and TRBJ2-2, with 8 bases lining up with TRBD1. Germline V gives CDR1 SGDLS, CDR2 YYNGEE. The CDR3 totals 14 residues. V was clipped by 3 bases and J by 6 bases; unmatched bases: 4. The CDR3 DNA sequence: TGTGCCAGCAGCGCGGGACAGGAGCCCGGGGAGCTGTTTTTT. Its translation is CASSAGQEPGELFF.

The chain employs TRBV12-5 and TRBJ1-2; possible D gene TRBD1, 6 bases. The CDR3 is 16 amino acids. V shed 6 bases and J shed 4 bases, with 21 bases lying between them. The germline V gene encodes CDR1 LGHNT and CDR2 FRNRAP. The CDR3 reads CASGRPGQGPGYGYTF. The CDR3 bases are TGTGCTAGTGGACGTCCCGGCCAGGGGCCTGGCTATGGCTACACCTTC.

The V gene is TRBV7-9, the J gene TRBJ2-3; 8 bases line up with TRBD2. CDR1 SEHNR and CDR2 FQNEAQ come from the germline V gene (reference sequence). J gave up 6 bases and V 1 base, and 9 bases lay outside the gene matches. The CDR3 covers 16 residues. The CDR3 loop reads CASSLGGSGEADTQYF. CDR3 DNA: TGTGCCAGCAGCTTAGGTGGTAGCGGGGAGGCGGATACGCAGTATTTT.